The 30 T cell receptor beta chains listed next were all sequenced from one sample in a study of cytomegalovirus exposure and HLA in healthy donors. PCR amplification relied on 60 Vbeta primers (plus 13 Jbeta primers). Data came from immunoSEQ multiplex PCR; TCRdb stores just in-frame clones and leaves some out. The table has about 120,000 clones, roughly 9% seen once. Sample: PBMCs. The receptors derive from a woman aged 40 to 50 in good health and CMV-seropositive.

This clone was picked up one time. The genes are TRBV5-1 and TRBJ2-5; 8 positions agree with TRBD2. Unmatched junction bases numbered 2, after V lost 2 bases and J lost 11 bases. Germline CDR1 SGHRS, CDR2 YFSETQ. The CDR3 runs 11 residues. CDR3 loop: CASSFGREQYF. The CDR3 DNA sequence: TGCGCCAGCAGCTTCGGGAGGGAGCAGTACTTC. Full variable domain (remainder filled in from reference TRBV5-1 and TRBJ2-5): KAGVTQTPRYLIKTRGQQVTLSCSPISGHRSVSWYQQTPGQGLQFLFEYFSETQRNKGNFPGRFSGRQFSNSRSEMNVSTLELGDSALYLCASSFGREQYFGPGTRLLVL.

There are a few counts of this clone. This chain joins TRBV12-5 and TRBJ1-1; no clear D gene. Between the trimmed V and J ends, which lost 0 bases and 7 bases, there was a span of 12 bases. CDR1 is LGHNT and CDR2 is FRNRAP in the germline V gene. The CDR3 covers 14 residues. The CDR3 coding sequence is TGTGCTAGTGGTTTGGTAACCGGGTACGATGAAGCTTTCTTT. Translating gives CASGLVTGYDEAFF.

Only a few counts were recorded for this clone. The chain carries TRBV6-1 and TRBJ1-4, with a tentative D call TRBD1 (6 bases). Trimming took 0 bases from V and 4 from J, leaving 12 bases between them. CDR1 and CDR2 from the germline V gene are MNHNS and SASEGT. The CDR3 loop spans 16 amino acids. In DNA, the CDR3 is TGTGCCAGCAGTGAAGCCTCAGGGGCGGGTAATGAAAAACTGTTTTTT. Protein product: CASSEASGAGNEKLFF.

This chain connects TRBV11-2 to TRBJ2-7, with TRBD2 identical over 11 bases. The CDR3 covers 15 residues. Losses at the gene ends were 3 bases for V and 4 bases for J; bases not matched to a gene: 5. Germline assignment: CDR1 SGHAT and CDR2 FQNNGV. In nucleotides, the CDR3 is TGTGCCAGCAGCTTTGGGCTAGCGGGGGGTTACGAGCAGTACTTC. It translates to CASSFGLAGGYEQYF.

This clone showed up just a few times. V is TRBV5-1 and J is TRBJ1-1; 12 bases fit TRBD1. Germline CDR1 and CDR2: SGHRS and YFSETQ. The CDR3 totals 18 residues. J was trimmed by 4 bases and V by 4 bases; bases with no gene match: 14. CDR3 in amino acids: CASSEDRDRGRVGTEAFF. The DNA of the CDR3 is TGCGCCAGCAGCGAAGACCGGGACAGGGGGCGCGTGGGCACTGAAGCTTTCTTT.

The chain joins TRBV18 to TRBJ1-6; possibly TRBD1 for D (5 bases). The CDR3 is 13 residues long. Germline-derived CDR1 and CDR2 are KGHSH and LQKENI. Trimming removed 3 bases from V and 7 bases from J, with 7 bases in between. DNA for the CDR3: TGTGCCAGCTCACCCGACAGAAATTCACCCCTCCACTTT. This encodes CASSPDRNSPLHF.

This clone was found a few times. The chain couples TRBV13 to TRBJ2-1, with 7 nucleotides matching TRBD2. The V segment lost 5 bases and the J segment 10 bases; nucleotides outside the gene matches: 8. The CDR3 sequence is 13 residues long. In germline, CDR1 is PRHDT, CDR2 FYEKMQ (reference sequence). The DNA for the CDR3 is TGTGCCAGCAGCGCCCTAAGGCGGGGGGAGCAGTTCTTC. Amino acids: CASSALRRGEQFF. Filled out from reference TRBV13 and TRBJ2-1, the complete variable domain reads AAGVIQSPRHLIKEKRETATLKCYPIPRHDTVYWYQQGPGQDPQFLISFYEKMQSDKGSIPDRFSAQQFSDYHSELNMSSLELGDSALYFCASSALRRGEQFFGPGTRLTVL.

V and J are TRBV7-8 and TRBJ1-6; tentatively, D is TRBD1 (5 bases). Germline-derived CDR1 and CDR2 are SGHVS and FQNEAQ. V was pared by 1 base and J by 0 bases, with 10 bases between. This CDR3 region has 17 residues. The CDR3 region is CASSLVSGGSYNSPLHF. DNA for the CDR3: TGTGCCAGCAGCTTAGTATCGGGGGGCTCCTATAATTCACCCCTCCACTTT.

This clone was counted only a few times. The chain combines TRBV27 with TRBJ2-1; 9 nucleotides match TRBD2. Germline assignment: CDR1 MNHEY and CDR2 SMNVEV (reference sequence). The junction had 2 bases not matched to a gene; V was cut back by 7 bases and J by 4 bases. This CDR3 region has 13 residues. Here the CDR3 reads CASTRGGYNEQFF. DNA of the CDR3: TGTGCCAGCACGCGGGGGGGTTACAATGAGCAGTTCTTC.

CDR3 region: CASSLSGGETQYF. The CDR3 DNA reads as TGTGCCAGCAGTTTATCCGGGGGAGAGACCCAGTACTTC. The gene calls are TRBV28 and TRBJ2-5; a weak D match, TRBD2 (6 bases). The CDR3 runs to 13 residues. Trimming left V 1 base short and J 4 bases short, with 7 bases between. Germline V CDR1 and CDR2: MDHEN, SYDVKM.

This clone appeared a few times. This chain joins TRBV29-1 and TRBJ2-3; 9 bases align to TRBD2. Losses at the gene ends were 7 bases for V and 5 bases for J; bases not matched to a gene: 7. The CDR3 runs to 13 residues. Germline CDR1 and CDR2: SQVTM and ANQGSEA. CDR3 residues: CSAERGVGDTQYF. CDR3 DNA: TGCAGCGCTGAGCGGGGGGTAGGAGATACGCAGTATTTT.

This clone has more than one count but fewer than ten. The chain has TRBV28 and TRBJ1-1; TRBD1 agrees at 7 bases. CDR1 and CDR2 (germline): MDHEN, SYDVKM. The V and J ends lost 7 bases and 10 bases, in that order; junction bases with no gene match: 15. The CDR3 runs 14 residues. This CDR3 reads CASIETRDRGIAFF. DNA of the CDR3: TGTGCCAGCATTGAGACGAGGGACAGAGGGATAGCTTTCTTT.

V is TRBV27 and J is TRBJ1-2; the D is unclear. The V gene's germline CDR1 is MNHEY and CDR2 SMNVEV (reference sequence). This CDR3 has 13 residues. V lost 7 bases and J lost 4, with 13 bases in between. The CDR3 DNA reads TGTGCCAGCACCACCGTAGGGAGCTATGGCTACACCTTC. This gives the protein CASTTVGSYGYTF.

The genes are TRBV6-1 and TRBJ2-5, with 10 nucleotides matching TRBD2. From germline, CDR1 is MNHNS and CDR2 SASEGT. V was pared by 6 bases and J by 5 bases, with 6 bases of the junction left unmatched. The CDR3 extends over 14 amino acids. DNA for the CDR3: TGTGCCAGCAGCCAGCGGGGGGGCCTGGAGACCCAGTACTTC. This encodes CASSQRGGLETQYF.

The V call is TRBV30, the J call TRBJ1-3, with D uncertain. The germline V and J ends were trimmed by 8 bases and 0 bases, with 11 bases remaining between them. Germline lookup yields CDR1 GTSNPN and CDR2 SVGIG (reference sequence). This CDR3 is built from 13 residues. Here the CDR3 reads CALEQSSGNTIYF. Here the CDR3 DNA reads TGTGCCCTTGAACAGAGCTCTGGAAACACCATATATTTT.

The chain has TRBV9 and TRBJ2-1; TRBD2 matches at 10 bases. Germline V CDR1 and CDR2: SGDLS, YYNGEE. The J segment lost 0 bases and the V segment lost 3 bases, leaving 3 bases of the junction unmatched. The CDR3 covers 16 residues. The CDR3 protein is CASSASGGASYNEQFF. The CDR3 bases are TGTGCCAGCAGCGCGAGCGGGGGGGCCTCCTACAATGAGCAGTTCTTC.

This clone showed up just a few times. The rearrangement joins TRBV5-6 to TRBJ1-2; unclear D gene. V lost 6 bases and J lost 3, with 15 bases in between. This CDR3 has 14 amino acids. CDR1 and CDR2 from the germline V gene are SGHDT and YYEEEE. The CDR3 loop reads CASTNGDGDYGYTF. The CDR3 bases are TGTGCCAGCACGAACGGGGATGGGGACTATGGCTACACCTTC.

J is TRBJ1-2 and V is TRBV4-2; 7 nucleotides match TRBD1. The CDR3 spans 13 residues. CDR1 and CDR2 (germline): LGHNA, YNFKEQ. J gave up 3 bases and V 4 bases, and 2 bases lay outside the gene matches. CDR3 sequence reads: CASSRDRDYGYTF. CDR3 DNA sequence: TGTGCCAGCAGCCGAGACAGGGACTATGGCTACACCTTC.

Note on this clone: Other nucleotide sequences in the sample specify the same CDR3. The chain links TRBV7-9 to TRBJ1-1; D uncertain. The germline V and J ends were trimmed by 1 base and 1 base, with 7 bases remaining between them. This CDR3 comprises 14 residues. In germline, CDR1 is SEHNR, CDR2 FQNEAQ (reference sequence). The CDR3 loop reads CASSLVAANTEAFF. The DNA of the CDR3 is TGTGCCAGCAGCTTAGTAGCAGCGAACACTGAAGCTTTCTTT.

In its sample, this clone was seen a few times. The gene calls are TRBV30 and TRBJ1-4, with D unclear. V gave up 1 base and J gave up 0 bases, with 15 bases separating them. The CDR3 covers 17 residues. Germline V CDR1 and CDR2: GTSNPN, SVGIG (reference sequence). CDR3 loop: CAWSEGGGFATNEKLFF. CDR3 sequence (DNA): TGTGCCTGGAGTGAGGGAGGCGGGTTCGCAACTAATGAAAAACTGTTTTTT.

This clone was counted only a few times. This CDR3 is CASSRQSGANVLTF. CDR3 in DNA: TGTGCCAGCAGCCGACAGTCTGGGGCCAACGTCCTGACTTTC. The gene calls are TRBV14 and TRBJ2-6; tentative D call: TRBD1 (5 bases). The V end was cut by 4 bases, the J end by 1 base, with 5 bases between. The CDR3 extends over 14 amino acids. CDR1 is SGHDN, CDR2 FVKESK, per germline.

The CDR3 is CASSVDRGHEQYF. CDR3 bases: TGTGCCAGCAGCGTAGACAGGGGCCACGAGCAGTACTTC. V is TRBV9 and J is TRBJ2-7, with 7 bases fitting TRBD1. The CDR3 is made up of 13 amino acids. The germline CDR1 and CDR2 sequences are SGDLS and YYNGEE. The V gene end was trimmed by 0 bases and the J gene end by 5 bases; junction bases not matched to a gene: 2.

V usage is TRBV5-1 and J usage is TRBJ1-3; TRBD1 is a possible D gene (6 bases). Trimming took 4 bases from V and 8 from J, leaving 16 bases between them. The CDR3 loop spans 14 amino acids. Per the germline V gene, CDR1 is SGHRS and CDR2 is YFSETQ. The CDR3 bases are TGCGCCAGCAGCAGGGACACTTACGGTGACACCATATATTTT. Its translation: CASSRDTYGDTIYF.

This clone was observed a few times. The chain recombines TRBV7-6 with TRBJ2-5, with D possibly being TRBD2 (5 bases). The CDR3 sequence is 13 residues long. The germline CDR1 and CDR2 sequences are SGHVS and FNYEAQ. V was pared by 1 base and J by 4 bases, with 7 bases between. The CDR3 sequence: CASSLERAETQYF. In nucleotides, the CDR3 is TGTGCCAGCAGCTTAGAGAGGGCAGAGACCCAGTACTTC. Full variable domain (remainder filled in from reference TRBV7-6 and TRBJ2-5): GAGVSQSPRYKVTKRGQDVALRCDPISGHVSLYWYRQALGQGPEFLTYFNYEAQQDKSGLPNDRFSAERPEGSISTLTIQRTEQRDSAMYRCASSLERAETQYFGPGTRLLVL.

This clone was counted a few times. V is TRBV28 and J is TRBJ1-5; weak D call: TRBD1 (6 bases). Germline-derived CDR1 and CDR2 are MDHEN and SYDVKM. This CDR3 is 15 amino acids long. Trimming removed 3 bases at V and 2 bases at J, with 11 bases between. This CDR3 is CASSFTGLGNQPQHF. Written as DNA, the CDR3 is TGTGCCAGCAGTTTTACAGGGTTGGGCAATCAGCCCCAGCATTTT.

This clone was seen a few times. The chain employs TRBV5-1 and TRBJ2-7; D might be TRBD2 (6 bases). CDR3 length: 15 amino acids. Germline V gives CDR1 SGHRS, CDR2 YFSETQ. Trimming pared 0 bases from V and 7 bases from J, leaving 17 bases between. The CDR3 loop is CASSLGSRSEGEQYF. The CDR3 region has the DNA TGCGCCAGCAGCTTGGGGTCTCGATCGGAGGGGGAGCAGTACTTC.

This clone was found a few times. The chain is built from TRBV7-3 and TRBJ2-5; 10 positions match TRBD2. Germline CDR1 SGHTA, CDR2 FQGTGA. This CDR3 has 14 residues. The junction had 5 bases not matched to a gene; V was cut back by 5 bases and J by 5 bases. The CDR3, as DNA: TGTGCCAGCAGCCAGAGCGGGGGGGTGGAGACCCAGTACTTC. It is translated as CASSQSGGVETQYF.

This clone was counted a few times. This rearrangement joins TRBV2 to TRBJ1-2; D call uncertain. V lost 3 bases, J lost 4 bases, and 12 bases lay in between. This CDR3 has 14 residues. CDR1 is SNHLY and CDR2 is FYNNEI in the germline V gene. The CDR3: CASSDLPGSYGYTF. The CDR3 nucleotides read TGTGCCAGCAGTGATCTACCGGGGAGCTATGGCTACACCTTC. The variable domain in full, with the rest retrieved from reference TRBV2 and TRBJ1-2, is EPEVTQTPSHQVTQMGQEVILRCVPISNHLYFYWYRQILGQKVEFLVSFYNNEISEKSEIFDDQFSVERPDGSNFTLKIRSTKLEDSAMYFCASSDLPGSYGYTFGSGTRLTVV.

This clone was seen only a few times. The rearrangement links TRBV27 to TRBJ2-7; TRBD1 might be the D (6 bases). Germline V gene data show CDR1 as MNHEY and CDR2 as SMNVEV (reference sequence). The CDR3 length is 14 residues. V lost 3 bases and J lost 3, with 12 bases in between. The CDR3 coding sequence is TGTGCCAGCAGTTTGAACAGGGTAAACTACGAGCAGTACTTC. It codes for CASSLNRVNYEQYF.

V and J are TRBV29-1 and TRBJ1-2; possibly TRBD1 for D (5 bases). The V gene's germline CDR1 is SQVTM and CDR2 ANQGSEA. The CDR3 is made up of 12 amino acids. Deletions cut 3 bases from V and 4 bases from J, with 9 bases between. CDR3 DNA sequence: TGCAGCGTTGATCAGGGCGGCTATGGCTACACCTTC. Translation gives CSVDQGGYGYTF. Together with reference TRBV29-1 and TRBJ1-2, the CDR3 gives the full variable domain: SAVISQKPSRDICQRGTSLTIQCQVDSQVTMMFWYRQQPGQSLTLIATANQGSEATYESGFVIDKFPISRPNLTFSTLTVSNMSPEDSSIYLCSVDQGGYGYTFGSGTRLTVV.